This record concerns one T cell receptor (beta chain) sequence. TCRdb's table, derived via immunoSEQ multiplex PCR, lists solely in-frame clones and lacks some. The table has over 150,000 clones, approximately 92% seen once. Germline values: CDR1 MNHEY, CDR2 SMNVEV (reference sequence). The CDR3 has 13 residues. Trimming left V 6 bases short and J 6 bases short, with 14 bases between. These data belong to a study of T cell responses to AZD1222 COVID-19 vaccine. The origin of this receptor is an adult in good health. The chain joins TRBV27 to TRBJ1-1; no definite D call. Specimen: peripheral blood, collected on day 0 of AZD1222 vaccination. CDR3 nucleotides: TGTGCCAGCAGCATACGGGGAGGTGCTGAAGCTTTCTTT. It is translated as CASSIRGGAEAFF.